This TCR beta chain was sequenced during a study of cytomegalovirus exposure and HLA in healthy donors. Overall study context: Early released data comprised around 79 million unique TCRs from HLA-typed donors.

A remark on this clone: Its antigen remains unidentified.

The PCR was carried out with 60 Vbeta primers and 13 Jbeta primers. The method was immunoSEQ multiplex PCR; TCRdb's version includes in-frame clones alone and lacks a portion of them. Among about 120,000 clones listed, roughly 78% were seen once. Findings of the study overall: An analysis that was carried out later associated some 17,000 TCR beta sequences with HLA alleles at 0.05 false discovery rate.

Input material: PBMCs. The clonotype originates from a male donor in good health and CMV-seronegative.

CDR3 nucleotides: TGTGCCAGCAGTCCCGGGACAGGGTACTCTGGAAACACCATATATTTT. Translating gives CASSPGTGYSGNTIYF. V gene TRBV27 combines with J gene TRBJ1-3; 9 bases fit TRBD1. The germline V gene encodes CDR1 MNHEY and CDR2 SMNVEV (reference sequence). V was pared by 5 bases and J by 0 bases, with 5 bases of the junction left unmatched. The CDR3 consists of 16 residues.